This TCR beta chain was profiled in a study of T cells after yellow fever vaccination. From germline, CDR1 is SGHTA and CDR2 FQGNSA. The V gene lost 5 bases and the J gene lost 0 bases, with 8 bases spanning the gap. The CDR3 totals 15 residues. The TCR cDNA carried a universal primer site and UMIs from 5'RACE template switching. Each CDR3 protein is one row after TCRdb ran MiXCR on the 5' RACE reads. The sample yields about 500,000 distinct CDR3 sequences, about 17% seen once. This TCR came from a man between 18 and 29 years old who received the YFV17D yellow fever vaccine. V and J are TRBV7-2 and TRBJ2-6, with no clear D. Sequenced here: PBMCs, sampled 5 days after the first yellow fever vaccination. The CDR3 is CASSPLPSGANVLTF. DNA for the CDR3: TGTGCCAGCAGCCCCCTCCCCTCTGGGGCCAACGTCCTGACTTTC.